This record looks at one T cell receptor beta chain sequence and its context. Its target is unknown. MiXCR, applied by TCRdb to the 5' RACE reads, yields one record per CDR3 protein. This sample carries 450,000 or so distinct CDR3 sequences, roughly 25% of them seen once, and the ten largest clones take under 15%. The source of the sample is a study of T-cell memory formation after mild COVID-19. In the study overall: For the most part, TCR clusters were specific to one donor. Findings and limits, study-wide: CD4+ contracting clones were found mainly in CM and EM, and CD8+ ones in EMRA.

Germline V CDR1 and CDR2: SEHNR, FQNEAQ (reference sequence). This CDR3 comprises 15 residues. V lost 5 bases, J lost 7 bases, and 8 bases stayed unmatched. The TCR sequence derives from an adult woman who had mild COVID-19 (a few samples of this study predate the infection). Cell type and time point are not known. The rearrangement joins TRBV7-9 to TRBJ1-4; 9 nucleotides agree with TRBD1. Sequencing was carried out using PBMCs or a T cell subset sorted from them (not recorded which). In DNA, the CDR3 is TGTGCCAGCAGCCCTAGGGACAGGGCCATTGAAAAACTGTTTTTT. Translating gives CASSPRDRAIEKLFF.